These 32 T cell receptor beta chains were all obtained from the same sample, sequenced in a study of blood T cell repertoires in COVID-19. Using immunoSEQ multiplex PCR, the repertoire was profiled, and TCRdb retains in-frame clones only, with some absent. The table includes 45,000 to 55,000 clones, 84% detected once. Sample: peripheral blood. The receptors were sampled from a man aged 50-60 years with acute or convalescent COVID-19.

The chain joins TRBV3-1 (or the pseudogene TRBV3-2) to TRBJ1-5; 8 positions agree with TRBD1. With 4 bases clipped from V and 9 bases from J, the junction kept 2 bases outside the gene matches. CDR3 length: 12 residues. The germline V gene has CDR1 LGHDT and CDR2 YNNKEL (reference sequence). The CDR3 loop reads CASSRGTGPQHF. CDR3 nucleotide sequence: TGTGCCAGCAGCCGAGGGACAGGGCCCCAGCATTTT.

The count of this clone is one. The rearrangement joins TRBV4-3 to TRBJ2-1; a possible D gene is TRBD2 (5 bases). V shed 1 base and J shed 1 base, with 17 bases lying between them. The CDR3 runs 18 residues. The germline gives CDR1 LGHNA, CDR2 YSLEER. The CDR3, as DNA: TGCGCCAGCAGCCAAGTGGGATTTAGCGAGAAGTCCTACAATGAGCAGTTCTTC. It codes for CASSQVGFSEKSYNEQFF.

The J gene is TRBJ1-1, the V gene TRBV3-1 (or the pseudogene TRBV3-2), with no clear D. This CDR3 has 17 amino acids. V was trimmed by 0 bases and J by 1 base, leaving 15 bases between them. Per the germline V gene, CDR1 is LGHDT and CDR2 is YNNKEL (reference sequence). CDR3 in amino acids: CASSQEDWSGSNTEAFF. CDR3 DNA sequence: TGTGCCAGCAGCCAAGAAGATTGGTCCGGGTCGAACACTGAAGCTTTCTTT.

The sample holds a few counts of this clone. The chain couples TRBV9 to TRBJ2-3, with 7 nucleotides matching TRBD2. The germline V gene has CDR1 SGDLS and CDR2 YYNGEE. This CDR3 comprises 17 residues. V was clipped by 4 bases and J by 0 bases; unmatched bases: 11. In DNA, the CDR3 is TGTGCCAGCAGCTTCAGCGGGACTCCTGATAGCACAGATACGCAGTATTTT. Translating it yields CASSFSGTPDSTDTQYF.

The chain employs TRBV6-5 and TRBJ2-7; 12 bases line up with TRBD2. V trimming: 6 bases; J trimming: 6 bases; junction bases outside the gene matches: 9. The CDR3 has 15 amino acids. Germline CDR1 MNHEY, CDR2 SVGAGI. The CDR3 sequence is CASSMSTSGSSEQYF. CDR3 in DNA: TGTGCCAGCAGCATGTCGACTAGCGGGAGTTCCGAGCAGTACTTC.

The rearrangement uses TRBV19 and TRBJ2-1; 7 positions match TRBD2. This CDR3 region has 17 residues. Losses at the gene ends were 4 bases for V and 7 bases for J; bases not matched to a gene: 16. Germline V gives CDR1 LNHDA, CDR2 SQIVND (reference sequence). The CDR3 here is CASSTPDNQREWNEQFF. DNA for the CDR3: TGTGCCAGTAGTACCCCCGATAACCAGCGGGAATGGAATGAGCAGTTCTTC.

The rearrangement joins TRBV6-2 or TRBV6-3 to TRBJ2-5; perhaps TRBD1 as D (5 bases). There are 13 residues in the CDR3. V lost 3 bases and J lost 5, with 10 bases in between. Germline V lookup: CDR1 MNHEY, CDR2 SVGEGT. The CDR3 DNA sequence: TGTGCCAGCAGTTATTGGGGCAGGGAGACCCAGTACTTC. Its translation is CASSYWGRETQYF.

This clone appeared once. The chain has TRBV4-3 and TRBJ2-7; 7 bases line up with TRBD1. V trimming: 4 bases; J trimming: 2 bases; junction bases outside the gene matches: 8. CDR3 length equals 15 residues. The germline V gene has CDR1 LGHNA and CDR2 YSLEER. CDR3 residues: CASSLLGGVTYEQYF. The DNA for the CDR3 is TGCGCCAGCAGCCTGCTAGGGGGCGTCACCTACGAGCAGTACTTC.

The V and J genes are TRBV11-2 and TRBJ2-7; 9 nucleotides align to TRBD2. This CDR3 comprises 15 residues. CDR1 SGHAT and CDR2 FQNNGV come from the germline V gene. J was trimmed by 7 bases and V by 6 bases; bases with no gene match: 13. CDR3 coding DNA: TGTGCCAGCAGTGATAGAGCGCTAGCGGGAATGGAGCAGTACTTC. Its protein is CASSDRALAGMEQYF.

V gene TRBV5-1 combines with J gene TRBJ2-1, with D possibly being TRBD2 (5 bases). This CDR3 contains 13 residues. Per the germline V gene, CDR1 is SGHRS and CDR2 is YFSETQ. Trimming cost V 4 bases and J 7 bases, with 12 bases left between them. CDR3 in DNA: TGCGCCAGCAGCCGGGGTCGAGGTAATGAGCAGTTCTTC. Translating it yields CASSRGRGNEQFF.

In this sample, this clone turned up a few times. The genes are TRBV2 and TRBJ1-5; 7 bases fit TRBD1. Trimming took 6 bases from V and 8 from J; bases not matched to a gene: 4. The CDR3 runs 12 residues. Germline V lookup: CDR1 SNHLY, CDR2 FYNNEI. The CDR3 bases are TGTGCCAGCAGGGCAGGGGGAGAGCCCCAGCATTTT. It codes for CASRAGGEPQHF. The full variable domain, with the rest looked up from reference TRBV2 and TRBJ1-5, is EPEVTQTPSHQVTQMGQEVILRCVPISNHLYFYWYRQILGQKVEFLVSFYNNEISEKSEIFDDQFSVERPDGSNFTLKIRSTKLEDSAMYFCASRAGGEPQHFGDGTRLSIL.

The chain's CDR3 is CSVGTSGGAAKNIQYF. The CDR3 nucleotides are TGCAGCGTTGGGACTAGCGGGGGGGCGGCCAAAAACATTCAGTACTTC. The chain is built from TRBV29-1 and TRBJ2-4; 15 bases are a match to TRBD2. The germline CDR1 and CDR2 sequences are SQVTM and ANQGSEA. The CDR3 totals 16 residues. V trimming: 4 bases; J trimming: 1 base; junction bases outside the gene matches: 2.

V usage is TRBV5-1 and J usage is TRBJ2-6; D is unclear. V was shortened by 5 bases and J by 0 bases, with 9 bases between the two germline ends. There are 15 residues in the CDR3. The V gene's germline CDR1 is SGHRS and CDR2 YFSETQ. The CDR3 reads CASRYPSSGANVLTF. CDR3 nucleotide sequence: TGCGCCAGCAGGTATCCGAGCTCTGGGGCCAACGTCCTGACTTTC.

A remark on this clone: The same CDR3 can be traced to other DNA sequences in this sample. This rearrangement joins TRBV3-1 (or the pseudogene TRBV3-2) to TRBJ1-4; 7 nucleotides line up with TRBD1. The length of the CDR3 is 14 residues. CDR1 and CDR2 from the germline V gene are LGHDT and YNNKEL (reference sequence). V lost 4 bases, J lost 4 bases, and 3 bases stayed unmatched. The CDR3 DNA reads TGTGCCAGCAGCCGTAGACAGGGTAATGAAAAACTGTTTTTT. Its translation: CASSRRQGNEKLFF.

The chain recombines TRBV2 with TRBJ2-1, with D perhaps TRBD2 (6 bases). The CDR3 has 15 amino acids. The germline gives CDR1 SNHLY, CDR2 FYNNEI. Trimming took 4 bases from V and 5 from J, leaving 15 bases between them. The CDR3, as DNA: TGTGCCAGCAGTGTACGACTAGGGCTCCACAATGAGCAGTTCTTC. It specifies CASSVRLGLHNEQFF. The full variable domain, in which reference TRBV2 and TRBJ2-1 provide the parts outside the CDR3, is EPEVTQTPSHQVTQMGQEVILRCVPISNHLYFYWYRQILGQKVEFLVSFYNNEISEKSEIFDDQFSVERPDGSNFTLKIRSTKLEDSAMYFCASSVRLGLHNEQFFGPGTRLTVL.

The chain has TRBV20-1 and TRBJ2-2; the match to TRBD2 covers 8 bases. In germline, CDR1 is DFQATT, CDR2 SNEGSKA (reference sequence). The length of the CDR3 is 15 residues. Trimming at V came to 3 bases and at J to 5 bases, leaving 8 bases not matched to a gene. In nucleotides, the CDR3 is TGCAGTGCTAGTGATGCGGGAGGATGGACCGGGGAGCTGTTTTTT. Amino acid sequence: CSASDAGGWTGELFF.

This clone turned up a few times. CDR3 residues: CATATGTGADYGYTF. The CDR3 nucleotides read TGTGCCACAGCCACCGGGACAGGGGCGGACTATGGCTACACCTTC. V is TRBV24-1 and J is TRBJ1-2, with 10 positions matching TRBD1. Trimming at V came to 10 bases and at J to 3 bases, leaving 10 bases not matched to a gene. The CDR3 runs 15 residues. Germline V lookup: CDR1 KGHDR, CDR2 SFDVKD.

There are a few counts of this clone. The chain couples TRBV5-5 to TRBJ2-7; 9 nucleotides agree with TRBD1. CDR3 length: 15 residues. J gave up 4 bases and V 2 bases, and 7 bases lay outside the gene matches. The germline V gene encodes CDR1 SGHKS and CDR2 YYEKEE (reference sequence). Here the CDR3 reads CASSLRWTGDYEQYF. CDR3 nucleotides: TGTGCCAGCAGCTTAAGGTGGACAGGGGATTACGAGCAGTACTTC. The complete variable domain, with remaining parts taken from reference TRBV5-5 and TRBJ2-7, reads DAGVTQSPTHLIKTRGQQVTLRCSPISGHKSVSWYQQVLGQGPQFIFQYYEKEERGRGNFPDRFSARQFPNYSSELNVNALLLGDSALYLCASSLRWTGDYEQYFGPGTRLTVT.

The chain combines TRBV7-2 with TRBJ2-2; D possibly corresponds to TRBD2 (5 bases). CDR1 SGHTA and CDR2 FQGNSA come from the germline V gene. Trimming removed 4 bases from V and 0 bases from J, with 15 bases in between. The CDR3 consists of 17 residues. CDR3 coding DNA: TGTGCCAGCAGCTCCGAGGGCACCTACTCGAACACCGGGGAGCTGTTTTTT. This codes for CASSSEGTYSNTGELFF.

This clone showed up just once. The chain joins TRBV28 to TRBJ1-2, with D possibly being TRBD1 (6 bases). V was pared by 5 bases and J by 5 bases, with 12 bases between. Germline CDR1 reads MDHEN; CDR2 reads SYDVKM. CDR3 length: 13 amino acids. The CDR3 DNA is TGTGCCAGCAGTCCAGCAGGGGTGTATGGCTACACCTTC. Translation: CASSPAGVYGYTF.

This chain links TRBV19 with TRBJ2-4; TRBD2 aligns across 7 bases. The CDR3 length is 16 residues. J was trimmed by 1 base and V by 4 bases; bases with no gene match: 7. The germline gives CDR1 LNHDA, CDR2 SQIVND (reference sequence). The DNA for the CDR3 is TGTGCCAGTAGTAGGGCAGCGGGGTCGGCCAAAAACATTCAGTACTTC. This codes for CASSRAAGSAKNIQYF.

The V and J genes are TRBV27 and TRBJ2-7, with TRBD1 as a possible D gene (6 bases). The germline CDR1 and CDR2 sequences are MNHEY and SMNVEV (reference sequence). Between the trimmed V and J ends, which lost 3 bases and 7 bases, there was a span of 25 bases. The CDR3 sequence is 17 residues long. This CDR3 is CASSLGAPETTVGEQYF. The CDR3 coding sequence is TGTGCCAGCAGTTTGGGGGCCCCGGAGACGACCGTAGGGGAGCAGTACTTC.

This rearrangement joins TRBV4-2 to TRBJ2-7, with D possibly being TRBD1 (5 bases). Trimming removed 1 base at V and 5 bases at J, with 12 bases between. Germline values: CDR1 LGHNA, CDR2 YNFKEQ. The CDR3 runs 14 residues. This CDR3 is CASSQVGAPHEQYF. The CDR3 DNA sequence: TGTGCCAGCAGCCAAGTTGGGGCCCCACACGAGCAGTACTTC.

The gene calls are TRBV7-9 and TRBJ1-2, with 8 bases fitting TRBD1. The CDR3 has 12 residues. V lost 0 bases and J lost 12; bases outside the gene matches: 3. CDR1 and CDR2 (germline): SEHNR, FQNEAQ (reference sequence). The DNA of the CDR3 is TGTGCCAGCAGCTTAGCCCAGGGGGCCGACACCTTC. It encodes CASSLAQGADTF.

The chain combines TRBV24-1 with TRBJ2-1; TRBD2 aligns across 9 bases. CDR1 and CDR2 from the germline V gene are KGHDR and SFDVKD. Trimming cost V 4 bases and J 8 bases; bases outside gene matches: 11. The CDR3 covers 16 residues. The CDR3 nucleotides are TGTGCCACCAGTGACAGAGCGGGGGGTCGCTTGGATGAGCAGTTCTTC. It is translated as CATSDRAGGRLDEQFF.

CDR3 sequence reads: CASSRHRGSTDTQYF. CDR3 nucleotides: TGTGCCAGCAGCCGACACAGGGGTAGCACAGATACGCAGTATTTT. The V call is TRBV11-2, the J call TRBJ2-3, with TRBD1 matching 7 bases. The junction had 5 bases not matched to a gene; V was cut back by 5 bases and J by 0 bases. Germline assignment: CDR1 SGHAT and CDR2 FQNNGV. The CDR3 totals 15 residues.

This clone has a handful of counts. The rearrangement joins TRBV2 to TRBJ1-6; no clear D. In germline, CDR1 is SNHLY, CDR2 FYNNEI. This CDR3 has 16 residues. V gave up 0 bases and J gave up 7 bases, with 13 bases separating them. The CDR3 loop reads CASSEAHQAGNSPLHF. The CDR3, as DNA: TGTGCCAGCAGTGAAGCGCACCAGGCTGGGAATTCACCCCTCCACTTT.

CDR3 in DNA: TGTGCCAGCAGTTTTGGACAGGGTCATGAAAAACTGTTTTTT. Protein: CASSFGQGHEKLFF. The chain employs TRBV27 and TRBJ1-4; TRBD1 aligns across 8 bases. With V trimmed by 3 bases and J by 6 bases, 3 bases remained unmatched. From germline, CDR1 is MNHEY and CDR2 SMNVEV (reference sequence). The CDR3 has 14 amino acids. The variable domain in full, completed from reference TRBV27 and TRBJ1-4, reads EAQVTQNPRYLITVTGKKLTVTCSQNMNHEYMSWYRQDPGLGLRQIYYSMNVEVTDKGDVPEGYKVSRKEKRNFPLILESPSPNQTSLYFCASSFGQGHEKLFFGSGTQLSVL.

V and J are TRBV7-6 and TRBJ2-2; unclear D gene. The ends were cut back, 1 base at V and 1 base at J, with 10 bases in the middle. There are 16 residues in the CDR3. CDR1 is SGHVS, CDR2 FNYEAQ, per germline. The CDR3 nucleotides are TGTGCCAGCAGCTTAGGCTGGCGGCTGAACACCGGGGAGCTGTTTTTT. It translates to CASSLGWRLNTGELFF.

This clone has just a few counts. V gene TRBV3-1 (or the pseudogene TRBV3-2) combines with J gene TRBJ2-7; the D gene is possibly TRBD1 (7 bases). V was shortened by 1 base and J by 2 bases, with 12 bases between the two germline ends. The CDR3 runs 15 residues. The V gene's germline CDR1 is LGHDT and CDR2 YNNKEL (reference sequence). The CDR3 reads CASSQARGVTYEQYF. The DNA for the CDR3 is TGTGCCAGCAGCCAAGCCAGGGGGGTGACCTACGAGCAGTACTTC.

V is TRBV19 and J is TRBJ2-1; 8 nucleotides agree with TRBD2. This CDR3 has 15 amino acids. V dropped 1 base and J dropped 9; count of bases not matched to a gene: 8. Germline V gene sequence: CDR1 LNHDA, CDR2 SQIVND (reference sequence). The DNA of the CDR3 is TGTGCCAGTAGTATAGCGGGGGGGACCGGGACTGAGCAGTTCTTC. Its translation: CASSIAGGTGTEQFF.

The chain carries TRBV11-2 and TRBJ1-3; D is perhaps TRBD1 (6 bases). From germline, CDR1 is SGHAT and CDR2 FQNNGV. This CDR3 is built from 15 residues. Trimming removed 5 bases from V and 4 bases from J, with 15 bases in between. The CDR3 region is CASSPTGTPGNTIYF. The CDR3 DNA sequence: TGTGCCAGCAGCCCTACAGGGACACCCGGAAACACCATATATTTT.